This T cell receptor beta chain is from a study of shared clonotypes between healthy human individuals. Study-level points and caveats: Sampling was confined to blood; repertoires within tissues likely differ. What limited the represented genetic and exposure-history diversity was the small number of donors.

CDR3 length: 13 amino acids. V gave up 3 bases and J gave up 7 bases; unmatched junction bases: 5. Looked up from germline, CDR1 is MNHEY and CDR2 is SMNVEV (reference sequence). On this clone itself: What it binds is unknown.

In the study's own analysis: Junction-only immunoSEQ sequences carried no quality scores, so filtering differed. Assay used: immunoSEQ multiplex PCR; TCRdb lists only in-frame clones, some missing. The D gene and trimming were derived from the DNA, and the V and J assignments and clone size from that table. The sample lists about 470,000 clones; roughly 83% were seen once. About 100 million PBMCs supplied genomic DNA for unsorted samples. This sequence originates from a woman between 35 and 50 years old in good health. Some clones in this sample may be carry-over from other donors' samples. The chain recombines TRBV27 with TRBJ2-7; 8 nucleotides agree with TRBD2. Sequencing was carried out using PBMCs. CDR3 sequence (DNA): TGTGCCAGCAGTTTTAAGCGGGAGCGGGAGCAGTACTTC. Protein product: CASSFKREREQYF.